This T cell receptor beta chain is from a study of T cells in Graves' hyperthyroidism and ophthalmopathy. Reasons for excluding patients were uncontrolled infection, other autoimmune disease, pregnancy or lactation. Sampled blood dates from first hyperthyroidism diagnosis, and it precedes any ophthalmopathy symptoms. What was amplified from RNA transcripts were TCR beta CDR3 regions. The primer set for the first-round RT-PCR of the TCR CDR3 was HTBI. One entry per CDR3 protein results from TCRdb running MiXCR on the multiplex PCR reads. The sample shows under 300,000 distinct CDR3 sequences, 12% to 15% of them seen only once. The CDR3 contains 15 residues. The germline CDR1 and CDR2 sequences are SEHNR and FQNEAQ (reference sequence). V was cut by 6 bases and J by 5 bases, with 16 bases left in between. Study outcomes and limitations: The authors' 13 V-J model separated ophthalmopathy from stable hyperthyroidism.

This clonotype was seen at least ten times. Its antigen is still unknown. The genes are TRBV7-9 and TRBJ1-4; D call uncertain. Input material: blood. The TCR originated in a woman aged 45-59 years with Graves' hyperthyroidism that later progressed to Graves' ophthalmopathy. The chain's CDR3 is CASSIEVTVNEKLFF. The CDR3 DNA reads TGTGCCAGCAGTATAGAGGTAACAGTGAATGAAAAACTGTTTTTT. Full variable domain (remainder filled in from reference TRBV7-9 and TRBJ1-4): DTGVSQNPRHKITKRGQNVTFRCDPISEHNRLYWYRQTLGQGPEFLTYFQNEAQLEKSRLLSDRFSAERPKGSFSTLEIQRTEQGDSAMYLCASSIEVTVNEKLFFGSGTQLSVL.